The 10 T cell receptor beta chains below were found in one sample sequenced in a study of cytomegalovirus exposure and HLA in healthy donors. Amplification used 60 Vbeta primers and 13 Jbeta primers. Libraries were prepared by immunoSEQ multiplex PCR; TCRdb keeps only in-frame clonotypes and omits some of them. The sample records tens of thousands of clones, approximately 80% being singletons. The sequencing sample was made of PBMCs. These receptors originate from a man aged 30 to 45 in good health and CMV-seronegative.

The V and J genes are TRBV7-8 and TRBJ2-7, with D perhaps matching TRBD1 (6 bases). Germline V gene data show CDR1 as SGHVS and CDR2 as FQNEAQ. CDR3 length: 16 amino acids. With 5 bases removed from V and 0 bases from J, the gap between germline ends came to 17 bases. The CDR3 bases are TGTGCCAGCAGCAAAGAAGGGGGAATTAGCTCCTACGAGCAGTACTTC. Residues: CASSKEGGISSYEQYF.

A note on this clone: One end of the junction is discordant with germline, which a read error may explain. The chain couples TRBV28 to TRBJ2-2; TRBD1 matches 7 bases. The CDR3 is 16 amino acids. CDR1 is MDHEN, CDR2 SYDVKM, per germline. The CDR3 loop reads CASNLQGSVYTGELFF. The CDR3, as DNA: TGTGCCAGCAATTTACAGGGGTCGGTGTACACCGGGGAGCTGTTTTTT.

The rearrangement joins TRBV2 to TRBJ1-1; a possible D gene is TRBD1 (5 bases). Trimming removed 11 bases from V and 3 bases from J, with 25 bases in between. Looked up from germline, CDR1 is SNHLY and CDR2 is FYNNEI. The CDR3 totals 16 residues. The CDR3 spells CADSGRGILRDTEAFF. CDR3 nucleotide sequence: TGTGCCGATTCGGGGCGGGGGATCCTTAGGGACACTGAAGCTTTCTTT.

V and J are TRBV5-5 and TRBJ1-5; D ambiguous. With 0 bases removed from V and 4 bases from J, the gap between germline ends came to 11 bases. CDR3 length: 15 amino acids. Germline V gene data show CDR1 as SGHKS and CDR2 as YYEKEE (reference sequence). In DNA form, the CDR3 reads TGTGCCAGCAGCTTGGCCCCTACCGGGAATCAGCCCCAGCATTTT. Residues: CASSLAPTGNQPQHF.

The rearrangement joins TRBV27 to TRBJ1-5; the match to TRBD1 covers 7 bases. This CDR3 has 16 residues. CDR1 is MNHEY, CDR2 SMNVEV, per germline (reference sequence). Trimming took 2 bases from V and 4 from J; bases not matched to a gene: 8. CDR3 sequence (DNA): TGTGCCAGCAGTTTAACCGGGACAGCAAGGAATCAGCCCCAGCATTTT. It specifies CASSLTGTARNQPQHF.

The chain recombines TRBV18 with TRBJ2-5, with D possibly matching TRBD2 (7 bases). The V end was cut by 6 bases, the J end by 5 bases, with 16 bases between. Germline V gene sequence: CDR1 KGHSH, CDR2 LQKENI. The CDR3 has 14 amino acids. The CDR3 region is CASSSSGGHETQYF. The CDR3 bases are TGTGCCAGCTCCTCTTCCGGGGGGCATGAGACCCAGTACTTC. Full variable domain (missing parts from reference TRBV18 and TRBJ2-5): NAGVMQNPRHLVRRRGQEARLRCSPMKGHSHVYWYRQLPEEGLKFMVYLQKENIIDESGMPKERFSAEFPKEGPSILRIQQVVRGDSAAYFCASSSSGGHETQYFGPGTRLLVL.

In this sample, this clone turned up once. This sequence joins TRBV14 and TRBJ2-7; D possibly corresponds to TRBD1 (7 bases). From germline, CDR1 is SGHDN and CDR2 FVKESK. The CDR3 loop spans 14 amino acids. V was clipped by 4 bases and J by 1 base, with 11 bases between them. Written as DNA, the CDR3 is TGTGCCAGCAGCCTACAGGGGACTTCCTACGAGCAGTACTTC. It is translated as CASSLQGTSYEQYF.

This clone was picked up one time. This chain connects TRBV7-2 to TRBJ1-6; possibly TRBD1 for D (5 bases). Trimming pared 6 bases from V and 0 bases from J, leaving 12 bases between. The germline V gene encodes CDR1 SGHTA and CDR2 FQGNSA. The CDR3 covers 16 residues. CDR3 region: CASSPGGSSYNSPLHF. The CDR3 DNA reads as TGTGCCAGCAGTCCCGGGGGAAGCTCCTATAATTCACCCCTCCACTTT.

The chain is built from TRBV4-2 and TRBJ2-7; 11 positions agree with TRBD2. V dropped 4 bases and J dropped 6; count of bases not matched to a gene: 8. This CDR3 region has 15 residues. Germline V gene data show CDR1 as LGHNA and CDR2 as YNFKEQ. The CDR3 region is CASSRELAGDSEQYF. The CDR3, as DNA: TGTGCCAGCAGCCGAGAACTAGCGGGGGACTCCGAGCAGTACTTC.

This clone was found once. The gene calls are TRBV19 and TRBJ1-2; 7 bases map to TRBD1. CDR1 is LNHDA, CDR2 SQIVND, per germline (reference sequence). CDR3 length: 16 amino acids. V lost 7 bases to trimming and J lost 3 bases; unmatched junction nucleotides: 14. The CDR3 DNA follows: TGTGCCAGTAAAATCCCCCAGGGGGACGGTGACTATGGCTACACCTTC. It codes for CASKIPQGDGDYGYTF.